These T cell receptor beta chains were read from a single sample in a study of monozygotic twins with inflammatory bowel disease. TCRdb re-called the 5' RACE reads and gives one entry per CDR3 protein, without DNA. Recorded for this sample: 200,000 to 250,000 distinct CDR3 sequences. The sequenced sample was blood. The receptors were gathered from a human donor with ulcerative colitis or Crohn's disease, or a healthy co-twin of an affected twin (not recorded which). The CDR3 runs from the conserved cysteine through the conserved F or W.

j_call | v_call | cdr3_length | cdr3_aa
TRBJ1-4 | TRBV9 | 20 | CASSVLPGRTGDATNEKLFF
TRBJ1-5 | TRBV19 | 21 | CASSIDHRSWVDRGLRQPQHF
TRBJ2-1 | TRBV7-3 | 16 | CASSLTGTSGVDEQFF
TRBJ2-2 | TRBV5-6 | 18 | CASSLGLLAGGPSGELFF
TRBJ1-6 | TRBV6-2/TRBV6-3 | 14 | CASSYPGANSPLHF
TRBJ2-7 | TRBV18 | 16 | CASSAGTSGRAYEQYF
TRBJ2-1 | TRBV6-5 | 13 | CASSYGGMNEQFF
TRBJ2-3 | TRBV5-4 | 15 | CASSLGLAGEDTQYF
TRBJ1-1 | TRBV5-1 | 16 | CASSGDSGRKNTEAFF
TRBJ2-7 | TRBV20-1 | 12 | CSAFGGLFEQYF
TRBJ1-5 | TRBV4-1 | 14 | CAVGDRARNQPQHF
TRBJ2-7 | TRBV12-3/TRBV12-4 | 13 | CASSGRGQYEQYF
TRBJ2-1 | TRBV19 | 15 | CASSIRTSGYNEQFF
TRBJ2-7 | TRBV10-3 | 15 | CAISESRMTGYEQYF
TRBJ1-1 | TRBV27 | 13 | CASSLIAGREAFF
TRBJ1-2 | TRBV27 | 13 | CASRLGTGDGYTF
TRBJ2-3 | TRBV5-1 | 16 | CASSLDGTHPTDTQYF
TRBJ2-4 | TRBV28 | 16 | CASSPRSGIQKNIQYF
TRBJ2-2 | TRBV20-1 | 13 | CSANLYYTGELFF
TRBJ1-1 | TRBV12-3/TRBV12-4 | 12 | CASSSIGGEAFF
TRBJ1-2 | TRBV20-1 | 12 | CSASDGGYGYTF
TRBJ2-5 | TRBV5-4 | 15 | CASRTGTVSQETQYF
TRBJ2-3 | TRBV25-1 | 17 | CASSGTRQGRLTDTQYF
TRBJ2-3 | TRBV5-1 | 14 | CASSLVRGLDTQYF
TRBJ2-2 | TRBV7-2 | 16 | CASSLVAGSNTGELFF
TRBJ1-2 | TRBV6-2/TRBV6-3 | 14 | CAGKGASDNYGYTF
TRBJ2-1 | TRBV29-1 | 14 | CSVGPLLTYNEQFF
TRBJ2-5 | TRBV20-1 | 13 | CSARDVGRGTQYF
TRBJ2-7 | TRBV27 | 12 | CASSSWGGEQYF
TRBJ2-5 | TRBV6-4 | 13 | CASSQRGGETQYF
TRBJ2-7 | TRBV28 | 16 | CASSPDSSLLFYEQYF
TRBJ2-7 | TRBV13 | 15 | CASTLGLAETYEQYF
TRBJ2-5 | TRBV7-9 | 15 | CASSPDRATWESQYF
TRBJ2-1 | TRBV7-2 | 17 | CASSPRVSSGAYNEQFF
TRBJ1-1 | TRBV20-1 | 16 | CSARKQGANTNTEAFF
TRBJ2-6 | TRBV5-4 | 15 | CASSPFESGANVLTF
TRBJ1-2 | TRBV19 | 15 | CASSIDLGAVTGYTF
TRBJ2-5 | TRBV7-2 | 13 | CASSLLAQETQYF
TRBJ2-5 | TRBV5-6 | 17 | CASSLTSGGPWEETQYF
TRBJ2-2 | TRBV11-1 | 16 | CASSLSPSGVPGELFF
TRBJ2-1 | TRBV3-1 | 16 | CASSQDLAGGRNEQFF
TRBJ1-2 | TRBV28 | 14 | CASSLAPGSYGYTF
TRBJ2-2 | TRBV12-3/TRBV12-4 | 17 | CASSLDLDRGNTGELFF
TRBJ1-2 | TRBV12-3/TRBV12-4 | 15 | CASSFSTGVYYGYTF
TRBJ2-3 | TRBV27 | 14 | CASNPGGYTDTQYF
TRBJ2-2 | TRBV7-3 | 16 | CASSLTSGSYTGELFF